A selection of T cell receptor beta chains follows, all from one sample in a study of regulatory T cells in long-lasting Graves disease. TCRdb reprocessed the multiplex PCR reads via MiXCR and lists one record per CDR3 protein. The sample yields approximately 400,000 distinct CDR3 sequences, 23% seen once. The specimen was peripheral blood mononuclear cells (PBMCs), collected when the disease was refractory, from a patient treated with antithyroid drugs. The source is a female donor with Graves disease. Each CDR3 is given with its conserved first and last residue. Each record gives: CDR3 length, D gene, clone size, J gene, V gene, CDR3 protein, CDR3 DNA. A D gene is named only where the DNA matches it firmly. Expanded clones are given a class, and other clones once, few, many or no size at all.

CDR3 length: 15; D gene: -; clone size: -; J gene: TRBJ2-6; V gene: TRBV18; CDR3 protein: CASSMTDSGANVLTF; CDR3 DNA: TGTGCCAGCTCCATGACAGACTCTGGGGCCAACGTCCTGACTTTC
CDR3 length: 14; D gene: -; clone size: -; J gene: TRBJ2-7; V gene: TRBV6-1; CDR3 protein: CASSPHRELYEQYF; CDR3 DNA: TGTGCCAGCAGTCCCCACAGGGAACTCTACGAGCAGTACTTC
CDR3 length: 16; D gene: -; clone size: -; J gene: TRBJ1-1; V gene: TRBV7-3; CDR3 protein: CASSQEENHMNTEAFF; CDR3 DNA: TGTGCCAGCAGCCAAGAGGAAAACCATATGAACACTGAAGCTTTCTTT
CDR3 length: 13; D gene: TRBD1; clone size: -; J gene: TRBJ1-1; V gene: TRBV10-3; CDR3 protein: CAISYRQGAEAFF; CDR3 DNA: TGTGCCATCAGTTACCGACAGGGAGCCGAAGCTTTCTTT
CDR3 length: 16; D gene: TRBD1; clone size: few; J gene: TRBJ2-7; V gene: TRBV7-6; CDR3 protein: CASSPEPGQGIHEQYF; CDR3 DNA: TGTGCCAGCAGCCCCGAACCGGGACAGGGCATCCACGAGCAGTACTTC
CDR3 length: 17; D gene: -; clone size: -; J gene: TRBJ1-5; V gene: TRBV30; CDR3 protein: CAWSPNLTGGGNQPQHF; CDR3 DNA: TGTGCCTGGAGTCCCAACCTCACAGGAGGGGGCAATCAGCCCCAGCATTTT
CDR3 length: 17; D gene: TRBD2; clone size: -; J gene: TRBJ2-7; V gene: TRBV24-1; CDR3 protein: CATSVGLAGVPPYEQYF; CDR3 DNA: TGTGCCACCAGCGTGGGACTAGCGGGAGTACCTCCGTACGAGCAGTACTTC
CDR3 length: 17; D gene: -; clone size: -; J gene: TRBJ2-5; V gene: TRBV15; CDR3 protein: CATSRVVLGGARETQYF; CDR3 DNA: TGTGCCACCAGCAGAGTGGTTCTTGGGGGCGCAAGAGAGACCCAGTACTTC
CDR3 length: 21; D gene: TRBD1; clone size: few; J gene: TRBJ1-3; V gene: TRBV6-1; CDR3 protein: CASSVHTGQGVGALSGNTIYF; CDR3 DNA: TGTGCCAGCAGTGTTCACACGGGACAGGGGGTGGGGGCTCTCTCTGGAAACACCATATATTTT
CDR3 length: 15; D gene: TRBD1; clone size: -; J gene: TRBJ1-5; V gene: TRBV9; CDR3 protein: CASSGGTAINQPQHF; CDR3 DNA: TGTGCCAGCAGCGGGGGGACAGCGATCAATCAGCCCCAGCATTTT
CDR3 length: 15; D gene: -; clone size: many; J gene: TRBJ2-7; V gene: TRBV2; CDR3 protein: CASSESAGRSYEQYF; CDR3 DNA: TGTGCCAGCAGTGAATCGGCGGGCAGGTCCTACGAGCAGTACTTC
CDR3 length: 16; D gene: -; clone size: -; J gene: TRBJ2-1; V gene: TRBV9; CDR3 protein: CASSLQGRKGWSEQFF; CDR3 DNA: TGTGCCAGCAGCCTCCAAGGTCGGAAAGGGTGGAGTGAGCAGTTCTTC
CDR3 length: 17; D gene: TRBD1; clone size: -; J gene: TRBJ1-1; V gene: TRBV5-1; CDR3 protein: CASSFLIPGQGDTEAFF; CDR3 DNA: TGCGCCAGCAGCTTTCTTATTCCGGGACAGGGAGACACTGAAGCTTTCTTT
CDR3 length: 17; D gene: -; clone size: -; J gene: TRBJ2-3; V gene: TRBV12-3/TRBV12-4; CDR3 protein: CASSTGTRRTSTDTQYF; CDR3 DNA: TGTGCCAGCAGCACCGGGACTCGGAGAACTAGCACAGATACGCAGTATTTT
CDR3 length: 13; D gene: TRBD2; clone size: few; J gene: TRBJ2-7; V gene: TRBV5-1; CDR3 protein: CASSFGTSNEQYF; CDR3 DNA: TGCGCCAGCAGCTTTGGGACTAGTAACGAGCAGTACTTC
CDR3 length: 14; D gene: TRBD2; clone size: many; J gene: TRBJ2-2; V gene: TRBV18; CDR3 protein: CASRLAVNTGELFF; CDR3 DNA: TGTGCCAGCAGACTAGCTGTTAACACCGGGGAGCTGTTTTTT
CDR3 length: 15; D gene: -; clone size: -; J gene: TRBJ1-3; V gene: TRBV3-1; CDR3 protein: CASSQGLHSGNTIYF; CDR3 DNA: TGTGCCAGCAGCCAGGGACTGCACTCTGGAAACACCATATATTTT
CDR3 length: 13; D gene: -; clone size: few; J gene: TRBJ1-2; V gene: TRBV12-3/TRBV12-4; CDR3 protein: CAISLINKGGYTF; CDR3 DNA: TGTGCCATCAGTTTAATTAACAAGGGTGGCTACACCTTC
CDR3 length: 15; D gene: -; clone size: few; J gene: TRBJ1-6; V gene: TRBV3-1; CDR3 protein: CASSQVPAVGSPLHF; CDR3 DNA: TGTGCCAGCAGCCAAGTTCCTGCCGTGGGTTCACCCCTCCACTTT
CDR3 length: 15; D gene: TRBD2; clone size: -; J gene: TRBJ2-5; V gene: TRBV6-1; CDR3 protein: CASSQGLAGVGTQYF; CDR3 DNA: TGTGCCAGCAGTCAAGGACTAGCGGGAGTTGGGACCCAGTACTTC
CDR3 length: 14; D gene: TRBD1; clone size: once; J gene: TRBJ2-7; V gene: TRBV20-1; CDR3 protein: CSARPGQGVNEQYF; CDR3 DNA: TGCAGTGCCCGACCGGGACAGGGTGTGAACGAGCAGTACTTC
CDR3 length: 14; D gene: -; clone size: -; J gene: TRBJ2-5; V gene: TRBV19; CDR3 protein: CASSMAWRGETQYF; CDR3 DNA: TGTGCCAGTAGTATGGCATGGCGAGGGGAGACCCAGTACTTC